The clone carrying this T cell receptor (beta chain) was seen ten or more times. The antigen remains undetermined. A junction boundary mismatches the germline segment, possibly from a read error. This record belongs to a study of CD8 T cells in ankylosing spondylitis. Study results and limitations: Apparently characteristic of ankylosing spondylitis blood was a TCR beta motif (under ten highly homologous variants).

CDR3 length: 11 amino acids. CDR1 DFQATT and CDR2 SNEGSKA come from the germline V gene (reference sequence). TCRdb fed the 5' RACE reads into MiXCR, producing one record per CDR3 protein. The table records 200,000 to 250,000 distinct CDR3 sequences, 30% to 40% of them present only once. Specimen: blood, either unsorted or a sorted T cell fraction (not recorded which). The chain carries TRBV20-1 and TRBJ1-2; possibly TRBD1 for D (6 bases). This TCR derives from a male donor with ankylosing spondylitis or in good health (not recorded which). In nucleotides, the CDR3 is TGCAGTGCTCCCCTTCGGGACAATCCTTCCTTC. Translating it yields CSAPLRDNPSF.